These T cell receptor beta chains were read from a single sample in a study of CXCR3-negative and CXCR3-positive naive CD8 T cells. After re-calling the 5' RACE reads, TCRdb lists one entry per CDR3 protein, DNA absent. This table holds over 150,000 distinct CDR3 sequences. The material sequenced was naive CXCR3+ CD8+ T cells from blood. Every receptor here comes from a human donor in good health. Some clones in this sample may be carry-over from other donors' samples. The CDR3 runs from the conserved cysteine through the conserved F or W. The order of the fields is J gene, V gene, CDR3 protein.

TRBJ2-1 | TRBV7-8 | CASSPMVGGYNEQFF
TRBJ2-1 | TRBV5-1 | CASSLRVARDSHNEQLF
TRBJ2-7 | TRBV12-3/TRBV12-4 | CASSSLLAGGPSYEQYF
TRBJ2-7 | TRBV28 | CASSLDRSDYEQCF
TRBJ2-2 | TRBV29-1 | CSVVWGQGNTGELFF
TRBJ2-3 | TRBV12-3/TRBV12-4 | CASSFGGYTDTQYF
TRBJ2-2 | TRBV6-2/TRBV6-3 | CASSPDSGGAGELFF
TRBJ2-7 | TRBV7-2 | CASRQEWDYEQYF
TRBJ2-2 | TRBV12-3/TRBV12-4 | CAIPTGTGELFF
TRBJ2-7 | TRBV15 | CATSKEGDRGTYEQYF
TRBJ2-7 | TRBV7-9 | CASSLGTSVIYEQYF
TRBJ2-1 | TRBV20-1 | CSAGEFARVVDEQFF
TRBJ2-5 | TRBV7-9 | CASSPEDMSWETQYF
TRBJ2-1 | TRBV30 | CAGSSYNEQFF
TRBJ2-3 | TRBV4-1 | CASSQFGLAENTQYF
TRBJ1-4 | TRBV18 | CASSTACWGDHEGKLFF
TRBJ2-7 | TRBV14 | CASSFGLAGHYEQYF
TRBJ1-5 | TRBV7-9 | CASSLGTGPTNQPQHF
TRBJ2-7 | TRBV30 | CAWRGIGQYEQYF
TRBJ2-3 | TRBV28 | CASSNSRTGGTDTQYF
TRBJ2-1 | TRBV2 | CASSPWTGVNEQFF
TRBJ2-3 | TRBV14 | CASSQDHRGPITDTQYF
TRBJ1-1 | TRBV7-9 | CASSHLEGGKNTEAFF
TRBJ1-1 | TRBV4-1 | CASSLGTDGATEAFF
TRBJ2-1 | TRBV15 | CATSRDMGGSYNEQFF
TRBJ2-1 | TRBV11-2 | CASSLLTQYNEQFF
TRBJ2-5 | TRBV20-1 | CSARDPGQMETQYF
TRBJ2-7 | TRBV28 | CASSPPLYEQYF